These 23 T cell receptor beta chains came from one sample sequenced in a study of blood T cell repertoires in COVID-19 (TCRdb year 2020). Library prep was done by the immunoSEQ multiplex PCR assay. TCRdb retrieved this table from immuneACCESS and kept in-frame rearrangements only. Not all clones are present; in checked studies, unresolved V genes account for under half, and no reason is known for the remainder. The sample table holds about 160,000 clones, of which about 80% were seen once. The ten largest clonotypes hold 3% to 4% of the sample. Sequenced input: PBMCs or T cells enriched from blood (not recorded which). The receptors originated from an older woman who had recovered from COVID-19.

The V and J genes are TRBV10-3 and TRBJ1-6; D call uncertain. The CDR3 has 13 residues. The ends were cut back, 7 bases at V and 3 bases at J, with 7 bases in the middle. The germline V gene encodes CDR1 ENHRY and CDR2 SYGVKD. In DNA form, the CDR3 reads TGTGCCATCAACCAGGACTATAATTCACCCCTCCACTTT. Encoded protein: CAINQDYNSPLHF.

The V call is TRBV7-9, the J call TRBJ1-1; no clear D gene. Per the germline V gene, CDR1 is SEHNR and CDR2 is FQNEAQ (reference sequence). Trimming took off 5 bases at V and 3 bases at J, with 7 bases between the two ends. The CDR3 contains 12 residues. CDR3 amino acids: CASSPAYTEAFF. Written as DNA, the CDR3 is TGTGCCAGCAGCCCCGCGTACACTGAAGCTTTCTTT.

The chain has TRBV7-6 and TRBJ2-3; D call uncertain. Per the germline V gene, CDR1 is SGHVS and CDR2 is FNYEAQ. The CDR3 is 13 residues long. Trimming took off 0 bases at V and 5 bases at J, with 6 bases between the two ends. The CDR3 region is CASSLAFRDTQYF. As DNA, the CDR3 is TGTGCCAGCAGCTTAGCGTTTCGAGATACGCAGTATTTT.

This sequence joins TRBV24-1 and TRBJ2-1; 12 nucleotides agree with TRBD2. Germline CDR1 reads KGHDR; CDR2 reads SFDVKD. V lost 6 bases to trimming and J lost 9 bases; unmatched junction nucleotides: 8. This CDR3 spans 15 amino acids. The CDR3 here is CATSHSSGGVSEQFF. The CDR3 coding sequence is TGTGCCACCAGTCATTCTAGCGGGGGGGTGAGTGAGCAGTTCTTC.

The V gene is TRBV19, the J gene TRBJ1-6, with unresolved D. The CDR3 runs 15 residues. The germline CDR1 and CDR2 sequences are LNHDA and SQIVND (reference sequence). The V end was cut by 1 base, the J end by 6 bases, with 10 bases between. CDR3 DNA: TGTGCCAGTAGTATAGGACTACAGATTAATTCACCCCTCCACTTT. Encoded protein: CASSIGLQINSPLHF.

The DNA for the CDR3 is TGTGCCAGTAGTCCAGGGACAGGAGGGGACACTGAAGCTTTCTTT. Translated, it gives CASSPGTGGDTEAFF. The chain recombines TRBV19 with TRBJ1-1, with TRBD1 matching over 8 bases. The junction had 8 bases not matched to a gene; V was cut back by 5 bases and J by 3 bases. This CDR3 region has 15 residues. Germline CDR1 and CDR2: LNHDA and SQIVND (reference sequence).

This clone was observed once. This chain joins TRBV30 and TRBJ2-3; TRBD2 aligns across 11 bases. Trimming at V came to 6 bases and at J to 6 bases, leaving 8 bases not matched to a gene. The CDR3 sequence is 14 residues long. CDR1 and CDR2 (germline): GTSNPN, SVGIG (reference sequence). CDR3 in amino acids: CACFSGGVSDTQYF. In DNA form, the CDR3 reads TGTGCCTGCTTTAGCGGGGGGGTTTCGGATACGCAGTATTTT.

A single count supports this clone. J is TRBJ2-7 and V is TRBV5-1, with 9 positions matching TRBD1. CDR3 length equals 16 residues. Germline V CDR1 and CDR2: SGHRS, YFSETQ. V gave up 1 base and J gave up 3 bases; unmatched junction bases: 8. The CDR3: CASSLTPGQGLYEQYF. In DNA form, the CDR3 reads TGCGCCAGCAGCTTGACCCCGGGACAGGGCCTCTACGAGCAGTACTTC. The variable domain in full, with the rest retrieved from reference TRBV5-1 and TRBJ2-7, is KAGVTQTPRYLIKTRGQQVTLSCSPISGHRSVSWYQQTPGQGLQFLFEYFSETQRNKGNFPGRFSGRQFSNSRSEMNVSTLELGDSALYLCASSLTPGQGLYEQYFGPGTRLTVT.

There are a few counts of this clone. The J gene is TRBJ2-5, the V gene TRBV5-1; maybe TRBD1 (5 bases). V lost 3 bases, J lost 0 bases, and 9 bases lay in between. The germline gives CDR1 SGHRS, CDR2 YFSETQ. The CDR3 totals 14 residues. The CDR3 nucleotides are TGCGCCAGCAGCTATCAGGGTGACCAAGAGACCCAGTACTTC. Protein product: CASSYQGDQETQYF. Combining the CDR3 with reference TRBV5-1 and TRBJ2-5 gives the whole variable domain KAGVTQTPRYLIKTRGQQVTLSCSPISGHRSVSWYQQTPGQGLQFLFEYFSETQRNKGNFPGRFSGRQFSNSRSEMNVSTLELGDSALYLCASSYQGDQETQYFGPGTRLLVL.

The chain uses TRBV27 and TRBJ2-3; 7 positions agree with TRBD2. CDR3 length: 14 residues. Trimming cost V 8 bases and J 2 bases; bases outside gene matches: 7. Germline CDR1 MNHEY, CDR2 SMNVEV (reference sequence). CDR3 bases: TGTGCCAGCCGAGGACTAGAGGTCACAGATACGCAGTATTTT. Protein: CASRGLEVTDTQYF.

The chain joins TRBV24-1 to TRBJ1-2; D uncertain. The germline V and J ends were trimmed by 0 bases and 9 bases, with 13 bases remaining between them. The CDR3 contains 14 residues. CDR1 is KGHDR, CDR2 SFDVKD, per germline. CDR3: CATSDLFGGNRYTF. The CDR3 bases are TGTGCCACCAGTGATTTGTTCGGCGGGAACCGCTACACCTTC.

The gene calls are TRBV5-4 and TRBJ2-1; TRBD2 matches 12 bases. The CDR3 consists of 15 residues. Germline V gene data show CDR1 as SGHNT and CDR2 as YYREEE (reference sequence). V shed 1 base and J 6 bases; nucleotides not matched to a gene: 2. Here the CDR3 reads CASSLLTSGGNEQFF. CDR3 nucleotides: TGTGCCAGCAGCTTGTTGACTAGCGGGGGCAATGAGCAGTTCTTC. Filled out from reference TRBV5-4 and TRBJ2-1, the complete variable domain reads ETGVTQSPTHLIKTRGQQVTLRCSSQSGHNTVSWYQQALGQGPQFIFQYYREEENGRGNFPPRFSGLQFPNYSSELNVNALELDDSALYLCASSLLTSGGNEQFFGPGTRLTVL.

This clone has a single count. The V and J genes are TRBV30 and TRBJ1-6; D remains ambiguous. Trimming pared 4 bases from V and 0 bases from J, leaving 13 bases between. The germline CDR1 and CDR2 sequences are GTSNPN and SVGIG (reference sequence). The CDR3 is 16 residues long. This CDR3 reads CAWTRQANSYNSPLHF. The CDR3 nucleotides are TGTGCCTGGACAAGGCAGGCGAACTCCTATAATTCACCCCTCCACTTT.

The genes are TRBV4-2 and TRBJ2-4; perhaps TRBD2 as D (6 bases). The germline CDR1 and CDR2 sequences are LGHNA and YNFKEQ. V lost 3 bases, J lost 0 bases, and 15 bases lay in between. The CDR3 loop spans 17 amino acids. This CDR3 reads CASSQGGEGIAKNIQYF. Written as DNA, the CDR3 is TGTGCCAGCAGCCAGGGGGGTGAAGGGATAGCCAAAAACATTCAGTACTTC.

This chain uses TRBV5-5 with TRBJ2-1, with 12 bases fitting TRBD2. Germline CDR1 SGHKS, CDR2 YYEKEE (reference sequence). The ends lost 0 bases at V and 8 bases at J; junction bases unmatched: 6. The CDR3 spans 16 residues. CDR3 loop: CASSLGASGGAYEQFF. CDR3 coding DNA: TGTGCCAGCAGCTTGGGAGCTAGCGGGGGGGCCTATGAGCAGTTCTTC.

This chain joins TRBV11-2 and TRBJ2-5; D remains unclear. Trimming took off 5 bases at V and 1 base at J, with 14 bases between the two ends. The CDR3 spans 15 residues. CDR1 is SGHAT, CDR2 FQNNGV, per germline. The DNA of the CDR3 is TGTGCCAGCAGCCTATTGCGGAACCCCCAAGAGACCCAGTACTTC. It translates to CASSLLRNPQETQYF. Based on the CDR3 plus reference TRBV11-2 and TRBJ2-5, the full variable domain is EAGVAQSPRYKIIEKRQSVAFWCNPISGHATLYWYQQILGQGPKLLIQFQNNGVVDDSQLPKDRFSAERLKGVDSTLKIQPAKLEDSAVYLCASSLLRNPQETQYFGPGTRLLVL.

This clone was found a few times. The chain carries TRBV14 and TRBJ1-2; tentative D call: TRBD1 (5 bases). The CDR3 has 13 amino acids. Germline values: CDR1 SGHDN, CDR2 FVKESK. The V end lost 6 bases, the J end lost 7 bases, and 15 bases lay between the germline ends. CDR3 region: CASSHQFQGGYTF. Written as DNA, the CDR3 is TGTGCCAGCAGTCACCAGTTTCAGGGTGGCTACACCTTC.

The CDR3 sequence: CASSWVDRGQEQYF. The CDR3 DNA is TGTGCCAGCAGCTGGGTCGACAGGGGGCAAGAGCAGTACTTC. The rearrangement uses TRBV14 and TRBJ2-7; 10 bases are a match to TRBD1. The CDR3 contains 14 residues. Per the germline V gene, CDR1 is SGHDN and CDR2 is FVKESK. V gave up 5 bases and J gave up 7 bases; unmatched junction bases: 8.

The CDR3 region has the DNA TGTGCCAGCAGCTCGGACTACAGTACCAAAAACATTCAGTACTTC. This gives the protein CASSSDYSTKNIQYF. The chain joins TRBV27 to TRBJ2-4; tentative D call: TRBD2 (6 bases). The CDR3 has 15 amino acids. Germline V gene data show CDR1 as MNHEY and CDR2 as SMNVEV (reference sequence). The V and J ends lost 6 bases and 2 bases respectively, with 14 bases between them.

The chain combines TRBV5-6 with TRBJ2-1; D possibly corresponds to TRBD1 (5 bases). This CDR3 contains 15 residues. Trimming took 0 bases from V and 4 from J, leaving 11 bases between them. Germline V gives CDR1 SGHDT, CDR2 YYEEEE. The CDR3 region has the DNA TGTGCCAGCAGCTTGGCGGACAAACCGTACAATGAGCAGTTCTTC. This sequence encodes CASSLADKPYNEQFF.

This clone was observed a handful of times. CDR3 coding DNA: TGTGCCAGCAGCACAGGACTAGCGGGGGCCAATGAGCAGTTCTTC. It codes for CASSTGLAGANEQFF. V is TRBV7-2 and J is TRBJ2-1; 13 bases map to TRBD2. Germline values: CDR1 SGHTA, CDR2 FQGNSA. J was trimmed by 6 bases and V by 5 bases; bases with no gene match: 4. This CDR3 region has 15 residues.

This clone came up a few times. The V call is TRBV3-1 (or the pseudogene TRBV3-2), the J call TRBJ1-4; 10 nucleotides line up with TRBD1. Trimming cost V 3 bases and J 5 bases; bases outside gene matches: 6. Germline CDR1 is LGHDT and CDR2 is YNNKEL (reference sequence). This CDR3 region has 16 residues. CDR3 in DNA: TGTGCCAGCAGCCAGCGGACAGGGGGATCCAATGAAAAACTGTTTTTT. Amino acids: CASSQRTGGSNEKLFF.

The chain links TRBV10-1 to TRBJ1-3, with D unresolved. Trimming shortened V by 2 bases and J by 0 bases, and 8 bases separated the two germline ends. This CDR3 has 15 amino acids. Germline-derived CDR1 and CDR2 are WNHNN and SYGVQD (reference sequence). The CDR3 loop reads CASSEDNYSGNTIYF. CDR3 bases: TGCGCCAGCAGTGAGGACAATTACTCTGGAAACACCATATATTTT.